Listed below are T cell receptor beta chains from one sample, sequenced in a study of T-cell reconstitution after alpha-beta-depleted transplantation in children. One entry per CDR3 protein, called by TCRdb with MiXCR from the PCR reads. Of some 500,000 distinct CDR3 sequences in the sample, around 16% were seen once. Here the sequenced sample was PBMCs from the stem cell graft donor, taken from the stem cell graft. These receptors all stem from a human donor who donated a stem cell graft to a child with acute lymphoblastic leukemia. Each CDR3 is given with its conserved first and last residue. A D gene is named only where the DNA matches it firmly. Some rows mark clone size as missing; the rest say once, few, many or name a class of expanded clone.

TRBJ1-1	.	.	TRBV5-1	TGCGCCAGCAGCTTCAGCGACACAATGAACACTGAAGCTTTCTTT	CASSFSDTMNTEAFF
TRBJ2-1	.	TRBD2	TRBV9	TGTGCCAGCAGCGTCGCTAGCGGGAATTACAATGAGCAGTTCTTC	CASSVASGNYNEQFF
TRBJ2-3	few	.	TRBV10-3	TGTGCCATCAGTGATGGCTCTCCTAGCACAGATACGCAGTATTTT	CAISDGSPSTDTQYF
TRBJ2-7	.	.	TRBV19	TGTGCCAGTAGTATCTCGACAGCCTACGAGCAGTACTTC	CASSISTAYEQYF
TRBJ2-1	.	.	TRBV9	TGTGCCAGCAGCGCCTTGAGAGTTGCTCCTACTGGGTCCTACAATGAGCAGTTCTTC	CASSALRVAPTGSYNEQFF
TRBJ1-5	.	.	TRBV7-9	TGTGCCAGCAGCTTAGTGGGGCATGGACAGCCCCAGCATTTT	CASSLVGHGQPQHF
TRBJ2-1	.	.	TRBV13	TGTGCCAGCAAGACAGGCTTTTACAATGAGCAGTTCTTC	CASKTGFYNEQFF
TRBJ2-3	few	.	TRBV5-1	TGCGCCAGCAGCTTGGGGAACCAAGGGGGCACAGATACGCAGTATTTT	CASSLGNQGGTDTQYF
TRBJ1-5	few	TRBD1	TRBV4-1	TGCGCCAGCAGCCATCGGACAGGAGGGGGTGGGAATCAGCCCCAGCATTTT	CASSHRTGGGGNQPQHF
TRBJ2-7	.	TRBD2	TRBV2	TGTGCCAGCAAGGGACTAGCTGACTACGAGCAGTACTTC	CASKGLADYEQYF
TRBJ2-5	few	.	TRBV9	TGTGCCAGCAGCGTAGCCGTGGCGGGACGTACGCAGACCCAGTACTTC	CASSVAVAGRTQTQYF
TRBJ2-7	few	TRBD2	TRBV7-2	TGTGCCAGCAGCCCGCGAGCTAGCGGGCCTACCTACGAGCAGTACTTC	CASSPRASGPTYEQYF
TRBJ2-3	few	TRBD2	TRBV7-8	TGTGCCAGCAGCTTCCGTACCGGACTAGCAACAGATACGCAGTATTTT	CASSFRTGLATDTQYF
TRBJ2-5	few	.	TRBV19	TGTGCCAGTAGTGCATGGGGGGATGCGGAGACCCAGTACTTC	CASSAWGDAETQYF